These 17 T cell receptor beta chains were sequenced from one sample in a study of identical twins. TCRdb reprocessed the 5' RACE reads with MiXCR, giving one entry per CDR3 protein. The sample lists some 250,000 distinct CDR3 sequences; over 5% were seen once. The same data also contributed to another study, on T cells expressing NK-cell markers.

The source material was CD8+ T cells sorted from blood. The receptors shown here come from a woman younger than 30 in good health.

This clonotype was seen a few times. The rearrangement joins TRBV25-1 to TRBJ2-5; D gene uncertain. The CDR3 sequence is 11 residues long. Per the germline V gene, CDR1 is MGHDK and CDR2 is SYGVNS. Between the trimmed V and J ends, which lost 6 bases and 5 bases, there was a span of 7 bases. The CDR3 sequence: CASRSWETQYF. CDR3 in DNA: TGTGCCAGCAGGAGCTGGGAGACCCAGTACTTC.

This clonotype has at least ten counts. CDR3 in amino acids: CASSPWGEYNEQFF. The CDR3 DNA follows: TGTGCCAGCAGCCCATGGGGGGAATACAATGAGCAGTTCTTC. The chain links TRBV7-9 to TRBJ2-1; a possible D gene is TRBD2 (6 bases). This CDR3 spans 14 amino acids. In germline, CDR1 is SEHNR, CDR2 FQNEAQ (reference sequence). Trimming took off 5 bases at V and 4 bases at J, with 12 bases between the two ends.

This clonotype was seen only a few times. The V call is TRBV11-2, the J call TRBJ2-7, with D hard to call. The CDR3 consists of 15 residues. Germline CDR1 reads SGHAT; CDR2 reads FQNNGV. V lost 3 bases and J lost 0, with 12 bases in between. CDR3 DNA sequence: TGTGCCAGCAGCTTCGGCATGGCAAGCTCCTACGAGCAGTACTTC. Amino acid sequence: CASSFGMASSYEQYF.

Concerning this clonotype itself: One end of the junction varies from germline; a read error may be responsible. This CDR3 reads CACSFGLAGASYEQYF. CDR3 sequence (DNA): TGTGCCTGCAGCTTTGGACTAGCGGGGGCCTCCTACGAGCAGTACTTC. The chain uses TRBV9 and TRBJ2-7; 13 bases agree with TRBD2. Germline CDR1 and CDR2: SGDLS and YYNGEE. The CDR3 is 16 residues long.

In its sample, this clonotype was seen many times. V gene TRBV9 combines with J gene TRBJ1-2; D is unresolved. Trimming shortened V by 3 bases and J by 6 bases, and 12 bases separated the two germline ends. CDR1 SGDLS and CDR2 YYNGEE come from the germline V gene. This CDR3 has 13 residues. CDR3 protein: CASSAPPGNGYTF. The CDR3 bases are TGTGCCAGCAGCGCCCCCCCGGGGAATGGCTACACCTTC.

This clonotype was counted many times. This chain uses TRBV7-8 with TRBJ2-3, with 13 bases fitting TRBD2. Germline V gene lookup returns CDR1 SGHVS and CDR2 FQNEAQ. J was trimmed by 4 bases and V by 5 bases; bases with no gene match: 6. This CDR3 is 16 amino acids long. The CDR3 coding sequence is TGTGCCAGCAGCGCCACTAGCGGGGGGGCCTCAGATACGCAGTATTTT. Residues: CASSATSGGASDTQYF.

This clonotype was seen repeatedly, ten times or more. This sequence joins TRBV7-9 and TRBJ1-2; D is possibly TRBD1 (6 bases). The germline CDR1 and CDR2 sequences are SEHNR and FQNEAQ (reference sequence). The CDR3 is 13 residues long. Trimming cost V 2 bases and J 8 bases, with 12 bases left between them. Here the CDR3 DNA reads TGTGCCAGCAGCTTAAAACAGGGTAACGGCTACACCTTC. It encodes CASSLKQGNGYTF. Full variable domain (missing parts from reference TRBV7-9 and TRBJ1-2): DTGVSQNPRHKITKRGQNVTFRCDPISEHNRLYWYRQTLGQGPEFLTYFQNEAQLEKSRLLSDRFSAERPKGSFSTLEIQRTEQGDSAMYLCASSLKQGNGYTFGSGTRLTVV.

The rearrangement joins TRBV19 to TRBJ2-1, with a possible D match to TRBD1 (5 bases). The CDR3 runs to 14 residues. V was clipped by 3 bases and J by 6 bases, with 12 bases between them. In germline, CDR1 is LNHDA, CDR2 SQIVND (reference sequence). The CDR3 sequence: CASSMGQALNEQFF. DNA of the CDR3: TGTGCCAGTAGTATGGGGCAGGCCCTCAATGAGCAGTTCTTC.

This clonotype was recorded once. This rearrangement joins TRBV7-9 to TRBJ1-1; tentatively, D is TRBD1 (5 bases). The CDR3 consists of 15 residues. The V gene lost 3 bases and the J gene lost 0 bases, with 11 bases spanning the gap. Germline V gives CDR1 SEHNR, CDR2 FQNEAQ (reference sequence). The CDR3 region is CASSFGGDLNTEAFF. As DNA, the CDR3 is TGTGCCAGCAGCTTCGGAGGGGACCTGAACACTGAAGCTTTCTTT.

This clonotype was seen many times. This chain connects TRBV11-2 to TRBJ2-7; 11 bases fit TRBD2. In germline, CDR1 is SGHAT, CDR2 FQNNGV. The CDR3 is made up of 14 amino acids. Losses at the gene ends were 3 bases for V and 5 bases for J; bases not matched to a gene: 3. The DNA for the CDR3 is TGTGCCAGCAGCTTTCTAGCGGGAGGTGACGAGCAGTACTTC. Protein: CASSFLAGGDEQYF.

This clonotype was observed a handful of times. This chain links TRBV12-3 or TRBV12-4 with TRBJ1-5; 9 bases are a match to TRBD1. This CDR3 contains 15 residues. J gave up 2 bases and V 6 bases, and 5 bases lay outside the gene matches. This chain's CDR3 is CASRRTGVGNQPQHF. Written as DNA, the CDR3 is TGTGCCAGCAGAAGGACAGGGGTTGGCAATCAGCCCCAGCATTTT.

This clonotype was observed a handful of times. The gene calls are TRBV12-3 or TRBV12-4 and TRBJ2-1; 7 nucleotides line up with TRBD2. V trimming: 8 bases; J trimming: 3 bases; junction bases outside the gene matches: 10. This CDR3 has 15 residues. The CDR3 here is CASGGWASGYNEQFF. The DNA for the CDR3 is TGTGCCAGCGGCGGTTGGGCTAGCGGCTACAATGAGCAGTTCTTC.

The CDR3 spells CASVTEPTGSYEQYF. In DNA form, the CDR3 reads TGTGCCAGCGTGACAGAGCCGACAGGTTCCTACGAGCAGTACTTC. The chain combines TRBV2 with TRBJ2-7; D might be TRBD1 (6 bases). The V and J ends lost 8 bases and 1 base respectively, with 18 bases between them. Looked up from germline, CDR1 is SNHLY and CDR2 is FYNNEI. The CDR3 has 15 amino acids.

This clonotype has more than one count but fewer than ten. V gene TRBV12-3 or TRBV12-4 combines with J gene TRBJ2-7; 11 bases align to TRBD2. The CDR3 contains 14 residues. V was clipped by 4 bases and J by 6 bases; unmatched bases: 5. The chain's CDR3 is CASSSGTSGPEQYF. The DNA of the CDR3 is TGTGCCAGCAGTTCCGGGACTAGCGGCCCCGAGCAGTACTTC.

This clonotype was observed a handful of times. The chain uses TRBV12-3 or TRBV12-4 and TRBJ1-3; maybe TRBD1 (6 bases). Trimming removed 7 bases from V and 1 base from J, with 14 bases in between. The CDR3 totals 15 residues. The CDR3 coding sequence is TGTGCCAGCACCCTACAGGGTCTTTCTGGAAACACCATATATTTT. It is translated as CASTLQGLSGNTIYF.

At least ten counts were recorded for this clonotype. V usage is TRBV27 and J usage is TRBJ2-3; 10 bases align to TRBD2. The V gene end was trimmed by 6 bases and the J gene end by 4 bases; junction bases not matched to a gene: 10. Germline loops: CDR1 MNHEY, CDR2 SMNVEV (reference sequence). The CDR3 spans 16 residues. The CDR3 DNA sequence: TGTGCCAGCAGCCCCTTGGGACTAGCGAGTGCAGATACGCAGTATTTT. Protein sequence: CASSPLGLASADTQYF.

This clonotype showed up many times. This chain connects TRBV20-1 to TRBJ1-5; 12 positions agree with TRBD1. The germline V gene encodes CDR1 DFQATT and CDR2 SNEGSKA (reference sequence). The junction had 7 bases not matched to a gene; V was cut back by 3 bases and J by 4 bases. The CDR3 sequence is 16 residues long. Here the CDR3 reads CSARGQGAVRNQPQHF. CDR3 DNA sequence: TGCAGTGCTAGGGGACAGGGGGCAGTTCGAAATCAGCCCCAGCATTTT.